This TCR beta chain came from a study of T cell repertoires in cytomegalovirus infection. As for the study in general: Indicated by public TCR beta signatures were CMV infection and matching HLA type. Study-level findings and limits: Summed public TCR beta family frequency identified CMV carriers bearing the relevant HLA.

In its sample, this clonotype was seen a few times. Its antigen is still unknown. TCRdb reprocessed the reads with MiXCR, giving one entry per CDR3 protein. The profile covers fewer than 550,000 distinct CDR3 sequences, with around 10% appearing a single time and about a tenth taken by the ten largest. The CDR3 is 12 amino acids. V was clipped by 6 bases and J by 4 bases, with 9 bases between them. CDR1 SQVTM and CDR2 ANQGSEA come from the germline V gene. The sequence was collected from a human donor in good health (CMV status not recorded). Some clones in this sample may be carry-over from other donors' samples. Sequenced input: PBMCs. The chain recombines TRBV29-1 with TRBJ1-4, with a possible D match to TRBD1 (5 bases). The DNA of the CDR3 is TGCAGCGTCGGACATGTTAATGAAAAACTGTTTTTT. Translating gives CSVGHVNEKLFF.